This T cell receptor (beta chain) was documented in a study of regulatory T cells in long-lasting Graves disease. As for time point: newly diagnosed GD, antithyroid drugs for less than 3 months. Scientists built the TCR library using RNA that was extracted from PBMCs. Study-wide results and caveats: Limited sample numbers may have lowered accuracy. Persistent patients shared more public clonotypes (about 2,600) than new patients (approximately 900).

This clonotype has just a few counts. Its antigen is not identified. Arm-PCR of CDR3 regions with iRepertoire HTBI primers generated TCR beta libraries. Each CDR3 protein is one row after TCRdb ran MiXCR on the multiplex PCR reads. The table includes around 480,000 distinct CDR3 sequences, around 15% detected once. These records were also assigned to another study, of T cells in Graves' hyperthyroidism and ophthalmopathy. As reported in that work: The study based diagnoses on clinical symptoms, serum thyroxine and TRAb, thyroid ultrasound and orbital computed tomography. A first-round RT-PCR of the TCR CDR3 used the HTBI primer set.

Sequenced here: peripheral blood mononuclear cells (PBMCs), sampled at new diagnosis, from a patient treated with antithyroid drugs. This TCR came from a woman aged 35 to 60 with Graves disease.

This chain's CDR3 is CASSLVSRGGSNQPQHF. The CDR3 DNA sequence: TGTGCCAGCAGCTTAGTGAGCAGGGGTGGGAGCAATCAGCCCCAGCATTTT. The chain is built from TRBV7-8 and TRBJ1-5; weak D call: TRBD1 (6 bases). Germline values: CDR1 SGHVS, CDR2 FQNEAQ. V was pared by 1 base and J by 1 base, with 14 bases between. This CDR3 region has 17 residues.